The rows below give T cell receptor beta chains drawn from one sample of a study of cytomegalovirus exposure and HLA in healthy donors. Data came from immunoSEQ multiplex PCR; TCRdb stores just in-frame clones and leaves some out. The data contain about 120,000 clones, less than 20% of them singletons. The sequencing sample was made of PBMCs. Every receptor here comes from a young woman in good health and CMV-seronegative. Both conserved end residues are trimmed from each CDR3.

J,length,V,CDR3
TRBJ2-3,14,TRBV7-3,ASSLSSGSGTDTQY
TRBJ2-3,11,TRBV7-8,ASMGGGGDTQY
TRBJ1-1,13,TRBV7-9,ASSPDRLSNTEAF
TRBJ2-7,11,TRBV7-2,ASSPTIHYEQY
TRBJ1-4,11,TRBV30,AWRGQGGEKLF
TRBJ2-1,12,TRBV5-1,ASSLTGPYNEQF
TRBJ1-1,11,TRBV25-1,ASRKSGVAEAF
TRBJ1-2,12,TRBV7-9,ASSLPRQGYGYT
TRBJ2-5,11,TRBV2,ASSNRERETQY
TRBJ2-5,12,TRBV5-1,ASSQTGFAETQY
TRBJ1-5,14,TRBV6-6,ASSYGRRQDNQPQH
TRBJ1-1,9,TRBV30,AWSLQGEAF
TRBJ1-5,13,TRBV18,ASSQGQGSNQPQH
TRBJ2-1,13,TRBV4-1,ASSPDWSSYNEQF
TRBJ1-1,12,TRBV6-5,ASSLSTGDTEAF
TRBJ1-3,14,TRBV25-1,ASSEETGGDGNTIY
TRBJ2-3,12,TRBV4-3,ASSPGSGRDTQY
TRBJ2-2,14,TRBV7-2,ASSSRGGADTGELF
TRBJ2-3,14,TRBV11-2,ASSLELAGGTDTQY
TRBJ2-7,12,TRBV5-6,ASSTTQGSYEQY
TRBJ2-1,12,TRBV28,ASSRTGVTRVQF
TRBJ2-1,14,TRBV5-1,ASSLGGGQNYNEQF
TRBJ2-7,13,TRBV4-1,ASSQGQGVGYEQY
TRBJ1-2,14,TRBV28,ASSSMDRAPNYGYT
TRBJ1-1,12,TRBV7-9,ASSSVGGYTEAF
TRBJ2-7,13,TRBV30,AWRTGGTASYEQY